This T cell receptor (beta chain) was sequenced during a study of cytomegalovirus exposure and HLA in healthy donors. Method: immunoSEQ multiplex PCR; TCRdb's copy keeps in-frame clones and lacks some. The sample lists tens of thousands of clones, roughly 94% occurring once. The V gene's germline CDR1 is SGHAT and CDR2 FQNNGV. Trimming removed 8 bases from V and 2 bases from J; junction bases left unmatched: 6. The CDR3 has 15 residues. The V and J genes are TRBV11-2 and TRBJ2-2; 9 nucleotides align to TRBD1. The sequencing input was PBMCs. The clonotype originates from a young woman in good health and CMV-seropositive. CDR3 region: CASRRDRVNTGELFF. In DNA, the CDR3 is TGTGCCAGCCGACGGGACAGGGTAAACACCGGGGAGCTGTTTTTT.